This T cell receptor beta chain was retrieved from a study of CD8+ T cells in alopecia areata. This clone was counted between two and nine times. Sequencing used cDNA as its template, made by extracting RNA and reverse transcribing it. Sequencing was performed with immunoSEQ multiplex PCR; in TCRdb, only in-frame clones are kept and a portion is missing. The sample records some 170,000 clones, 58% being singletons. Treatment: oral pan-JAK inhibitor, 5-10 mg twice daily. Researchers picked out CD4+ and CD8+ T cells from PBMCs by sorting. This CDR3 comprises 13 residues. CDR1 is ENHRY, CDR2 SYGVKD, per germline. Trimming cost V 7 bases and J 4 bases, with 13 bases left between them.

The chain recombines TRBV10-3 with TRBJ1-2; D not certain. The sequences come from CD4+ T cells sorted from blood, collected at approximately week 61, from a patient treated with tofacitinib. The receptor was isolated from a human donor with alopecia areata. The CDR3 is CAINGMGIYGYTF. CDR3 nucleotides: TGTGCCATCAACGGGATGGGGATCTATGGCTACACCTTC.